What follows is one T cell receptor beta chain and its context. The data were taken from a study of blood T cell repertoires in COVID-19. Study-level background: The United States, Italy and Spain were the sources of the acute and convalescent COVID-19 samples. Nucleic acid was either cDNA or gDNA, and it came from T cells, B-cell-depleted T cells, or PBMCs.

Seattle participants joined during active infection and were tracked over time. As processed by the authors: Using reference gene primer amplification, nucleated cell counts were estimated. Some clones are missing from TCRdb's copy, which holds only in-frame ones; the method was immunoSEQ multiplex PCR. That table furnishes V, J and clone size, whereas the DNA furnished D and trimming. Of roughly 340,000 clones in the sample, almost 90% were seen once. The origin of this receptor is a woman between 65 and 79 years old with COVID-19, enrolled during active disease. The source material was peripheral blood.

This CDR3 reads CATSPGENYGYTF. The CDR3 nucleotides are TGTGCCACCAGTCCAGGGGAGAACTATGGCTACACCTTC. This sequence joins TRBV24-1 and TRBJ1-2; tentative D call: TRBD1 (6 bases). The length of the CDR3 is 13 residues. Germline V gene sequence: CDR1 KGHDR, CDR2 SFDVKD. V was pared by 6 bases and J by 2 bases, with 9 bases between.